This TCR beta chain emerged from a study of radiation and T cells in renal cell carcinoma. Overall study results and limits: Top tumor clonotypes rose in blood 2 weeks post-radiation, then contracted.

With 3 bases clipped from V and 5 bases from J, the junction kept 8 bases outside the gene matches. Germline loops: CDR1 SGHNT, CDR2 YENEEA. This CDR3 is 15 amino acids long. The sample holds one count of this clone. The antigen remains undetermined. Noted time point: blood 4 weeks post-SBRT, at nephrectomy. The treatment: 15 Gy SBRT to primary tumor, nephrectomy 4 weeks later. Nephrectomy followed 15 Gy stereotactic body radiation by 4 weeks. Radiation-treated patients gave blood at baseline, week 2 and week 4. This renal cell carcinoma was of the clear cell type. TCRdb keeps only in-frame clones here, not all; method: immunoSEQ multiplex PCR. The data contain 130,000 to 150,000 clones, about 86% of them singletons.

The chain joins TRBV11-3 to TRBJ2-7, with TRBD1 identical over 9 bases. The material was blood, obtained from a patient whose treatment included radiotherapy and nephrectomy. The sequence came from a woman aged 45-65 years with renal cell carcinoma. The chain's CDR3 is CASSFLSGTGNEQYF. The CDR3 bases are TGTGCCAGCAGCTTCCTCTCCGGGACAGGGAACGAGCAGTACTTC.